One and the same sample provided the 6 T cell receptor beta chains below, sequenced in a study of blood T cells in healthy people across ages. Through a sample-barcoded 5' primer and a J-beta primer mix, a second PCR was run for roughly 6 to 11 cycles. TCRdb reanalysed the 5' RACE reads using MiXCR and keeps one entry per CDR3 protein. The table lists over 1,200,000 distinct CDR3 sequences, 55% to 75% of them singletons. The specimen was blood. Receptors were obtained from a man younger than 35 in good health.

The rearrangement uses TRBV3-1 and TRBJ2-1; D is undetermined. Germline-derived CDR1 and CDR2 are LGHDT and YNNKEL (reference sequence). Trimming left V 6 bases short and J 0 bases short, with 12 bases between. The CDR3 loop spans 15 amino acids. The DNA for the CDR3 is TGTGCCAGCAGTCGAGCCAGGAGCTCCTACAATGAGCAGTTCTTC. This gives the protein CASSRARSSYNEQFF.

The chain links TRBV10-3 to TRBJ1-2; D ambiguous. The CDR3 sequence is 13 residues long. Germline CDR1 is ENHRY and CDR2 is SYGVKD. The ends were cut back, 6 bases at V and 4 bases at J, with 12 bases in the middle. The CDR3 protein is CAIRPEAFYGYTF. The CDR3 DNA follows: TGTGCCATCAGGCCAGAAGCATTCTATGGCTACACCTTC.

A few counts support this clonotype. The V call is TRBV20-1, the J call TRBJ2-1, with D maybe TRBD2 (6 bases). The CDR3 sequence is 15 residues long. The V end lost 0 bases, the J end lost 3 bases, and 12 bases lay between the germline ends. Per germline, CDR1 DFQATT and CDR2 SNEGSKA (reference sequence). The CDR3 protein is CSARDSRGYYNEQFF. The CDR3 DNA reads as TGCAGTGCTAGAGATTCCCGGGGGTACTACAATGAGCAGTTCTTC.

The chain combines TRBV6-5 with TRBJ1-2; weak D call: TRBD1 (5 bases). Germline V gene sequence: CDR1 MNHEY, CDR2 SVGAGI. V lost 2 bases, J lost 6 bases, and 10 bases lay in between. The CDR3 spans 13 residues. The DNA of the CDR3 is TGTGCCAGCAGTTACACCAGGGAAGATGGCTACACCTTC. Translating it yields CASSYTREDGYTF.

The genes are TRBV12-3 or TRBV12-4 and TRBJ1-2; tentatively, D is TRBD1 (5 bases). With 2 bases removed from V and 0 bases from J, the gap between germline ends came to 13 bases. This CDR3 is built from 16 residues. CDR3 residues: CASSLPFGHANYGYTF. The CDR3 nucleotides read TGTGCCAGCAGTTTACCTTTCGGACACGCTAACTATGGCTACACCTTC.

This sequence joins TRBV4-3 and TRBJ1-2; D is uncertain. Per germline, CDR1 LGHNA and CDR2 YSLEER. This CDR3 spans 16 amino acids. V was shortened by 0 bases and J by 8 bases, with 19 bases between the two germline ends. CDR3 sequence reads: CASSQEGRLPFGGYTF. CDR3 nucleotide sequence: TGCGCCAGCAGCCAAGAGGGCAGATTACCATTCGGAGGCTACACCTTC.